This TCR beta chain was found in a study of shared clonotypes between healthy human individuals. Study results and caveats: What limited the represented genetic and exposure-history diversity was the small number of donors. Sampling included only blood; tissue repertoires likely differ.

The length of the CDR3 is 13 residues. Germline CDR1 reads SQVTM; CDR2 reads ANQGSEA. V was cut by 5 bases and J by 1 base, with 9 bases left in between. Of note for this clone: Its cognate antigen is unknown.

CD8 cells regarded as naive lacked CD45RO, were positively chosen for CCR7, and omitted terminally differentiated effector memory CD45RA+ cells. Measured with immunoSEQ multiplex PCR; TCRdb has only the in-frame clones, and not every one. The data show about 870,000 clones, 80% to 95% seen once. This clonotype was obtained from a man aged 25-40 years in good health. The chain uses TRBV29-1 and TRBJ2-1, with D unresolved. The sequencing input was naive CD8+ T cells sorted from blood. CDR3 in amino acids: CSVRGKSYNEQFF. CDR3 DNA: TGCAGCGTTCGTGGGAAATCCTACAATGAGCAGTTCTTC.